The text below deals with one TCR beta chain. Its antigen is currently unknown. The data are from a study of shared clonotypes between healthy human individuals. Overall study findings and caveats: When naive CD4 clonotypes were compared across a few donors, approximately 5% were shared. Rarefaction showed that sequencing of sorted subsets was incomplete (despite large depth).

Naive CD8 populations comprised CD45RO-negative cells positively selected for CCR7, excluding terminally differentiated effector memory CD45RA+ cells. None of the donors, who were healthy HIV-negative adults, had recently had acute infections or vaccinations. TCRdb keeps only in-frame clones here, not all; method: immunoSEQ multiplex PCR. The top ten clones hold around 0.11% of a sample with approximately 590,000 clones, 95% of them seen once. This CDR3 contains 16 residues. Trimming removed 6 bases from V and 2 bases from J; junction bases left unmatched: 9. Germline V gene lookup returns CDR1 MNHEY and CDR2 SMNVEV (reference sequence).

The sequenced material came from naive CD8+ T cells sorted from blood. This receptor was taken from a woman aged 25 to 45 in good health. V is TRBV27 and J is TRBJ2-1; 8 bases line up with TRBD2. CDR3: CASRPGLARTYNEQFF. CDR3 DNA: TGTGCCAGCAGGCCCGGACTAGCCCGAACCTACAATGAGCAGTTCTTC.